Below, 9 T cell receptor beta chains from the same sample are listed, as sequenced in a study of CD8 T cells in Susac syndrome. Random-hexamer reverse transcription was applied to roughly 0.5 to 1 ug RNA. TCRdb fed the immunoSEQ multiplex PCR reads into MiXCR, producing one record per CDR3 protein. The sample contains about 140,000 distinct CDR3 sequences, approximately 95% of which appear only once. Specimen: CD8+ T cells from PBMCs. These receptors all come from a human donor with Susac syndrome.

The rearrangement joins TRBV2 to TRBJ2-1, with 9 bases that match TRBD2. The ends lost 3 bases at V and 2 bases at J; junction bases unmatched: 5. Germline CDR1 reads SNHLY; CDR2 reads FYNNEI. This CDR3 comprises 16 residues. The CDR3 DNA follows: TGTGCCAGCAGTGAGAGGCTAGCGGGACCCTACAATGAGCAGTTCTTC. Its translation is CASSERLAGPYNEQFF.

In its sample, this clonotype was seen once. The chain couples TRBV7-2 to TRBJ2-3, with 7 bases that match TRBD2. V trimming: 2 bases; J trimming: 0 bases; junction bases outside the gene matches: 14. Per the germline V gene, CDR1 is SGHTA and CDR2 is FQGNSA. The CDR3 is 19 amino acids. CDR3 region: CASSLLWASGMTSTDTQYF. CDR3 DNA: TGTGCCAGCAGCTTACTGTGGGCTAGCGGTATGACGAGCACAGATACGCAGTATTTT.

CDR3 sequence (DNA): TGTGCCAGCAGCTCATCTAAAGCGGGAGACCATACGCAGTATTTT. Its translation: CASSSSKAGDHTQYF. This chain uses TRBV7-9 with TRBJ2-3; 8 positions match TRBD2. V gave up 4 bases and J gave up 7 bases; unmatched junction bases: 10. CDR1 and CDR2 (germline): SEHNR, FQNEAQ (reference sequence). There are 15 residues in the CDR3.

The rearrangement links TRBV29-1 to TRBJ2-7; the match to TRBD2 covers 11 bases. V lost 6 bases and J lost 2; bases outside the gene matches: 3. Germline values: CDR1 SQVTM, CDR2 ANQGSEA. CDR3 length: 13 residues. CDR3 DNA sequence: TGCAGCGTCCAGGGACTAGCGGCCTACGAGCAGTACTTC. Encoded protein: CSVQGLAAYEQYF.

The V call is TRBV5-4, the J call TRBJ2-1; 12 bases fit TRBD2. Trimming removed 0 bases from V and 7 bases from J; junction bases left unmatched: 8. CDR3 length: 17 amino acids. Germline V gene data show CDR1 as SGHNT and CDR2 as YYREEE (reference sequence). CDR3 region: CASSLELETSGSNEQFF. The CDR3, as DNA: TGTGCCAGCAGCTTGGAGTTAGAGACTAGCGGGAGTAATGAGCAGTTCTTC.

This chain uses TRBV5-1 with TRBJ2-1, with 10 nucleotides matching TRBD2. CDR1 SGHRS and CDR2 YFSETQ come from the germline V gene. The CDR3 is made up of 19 amino acids. Trimming cost V 0 bases and J 5 bases; bases outside gene matches: 14. The CDR3: CASSLGQGRTAGGDNEQFF. The CDR3 DNA sequence: TGCGCCAGCAGCTTGGGGCAGGGGCGGACAGCGGGAGGGGACAATGAGCAGTTCTTC.

This chain uses TRBV18 with TRBJ1-4; D possibly corresponds to TRBD1 (6 bases). The CDR3 spans 15 residues. Germline lookup yields CDR1 KGHSH and CDR2 LQKENI. The V and J ends lost 4 bases and 6 bases respectively, with 15 bases between them. CDR3 sequence: CASSLQGFLDEKLFF. DNA of the CDR3: TGTGCCAGCTCACTACAGGGTTTCTTGGATGAAAAACTGTTTTTT.

This chain connects TRBV6-5 to TRBJ2-1; 9 bases fit TRBD2. The CDR3 consists of 17 residues. With 6 bases clipped from V and 5 bases from J, the junction kept 14 bases outside the gene matches. The germline V gene has CDR1 MNHEY and CDR2 SVGAGI. CDR3 loop: CASSLKIPSGNHNEQFF. For the CDR3, the DNA is TGTGCCAGCAGCTTAAAAATTCCTAGCGGGAATCACAATGAGCAGTTCTTC.

The genes are TRBV18 and TRBJ2-2; 7 bases match TRBD1. The CDR3 contains 15 residues. CDR1 and CDR2 from the germline V gene are KGHSH and LQKENI. Losses at the gene ends were 6 bases for V and 4 bases for J; bases not matched to a gene: 8. The CDR3 loop reads CASSPGQDFTGELFF. The CDR3 DNA reads as TGTGCCAGCTCTCCCGGACAGGATTTCACCGGGGAGCTGTTTTTT. The whole variable domain, filled in from reference TRBV18 and TRBJ2-2, reads NAGVMQNPRHLVRRRGQEARLRCSPMKGHSHVYWYRQLPEEGLKFMVYLQKENIIDESGMPKERFSAEFPKEGPSILRIQQVVRGDSAAYFCASSPGQDFTGELFFGEGSRLTVL.